The sequence of this T cell receptor (beta chain) was determined in a study of siplizumab effects on memory and regulatory T cells. Sequenced by immunoSEQ multiplex PCR; TCRdb stores in-frame clones only, minus some. Of 100,000 or so clones in the sample, roughly 91% are singletons; the top ten hold about 0.34%. J gave up 2 bases and V 5 bases, and 6 bases lay outside the gene matches. CDR3 length: 17 residues. The germline gives CDR1 SGHAT, CDR2 FQNNGV. The J gene is TRBJ2-2, the V gene TRBV11-2; 12 bases fit TRBD2. What was sequenced was CD4+ T cells sorted from blood. This TCR was sampled from a human donor in good health. In nucleotides, the CDR3 is TGTGCCAGCAGCAGGACTAGCGGGACCCTTAACACCGGGGAGCTGTTTTTT. This codes for CASSRTSGTLNTGELFF.